The rows below give T cell receptor beta chains drawn from one sample of a study of cytomegalovirus exposure and HLA in healthy donors. Using immunoSEQ multiplex PCR, the repertoire was profiled, and TCRdb retains in-frame clones only, with some absent. The sample yields 70,000 to 100,000 clones, of which the top ten take up 3.8%. Sequencing used PBMCs. Source of these receptors: a man between 18 and 29 years old in good health and CMV-seropositive. Each CDR3 is given with its conserved first and last residue. Fields, in order: V gene, J gene, D gene, CDR3 protein, CDR3 DNA. D genes are given only for firm matches.

v_gene: TRBV30
j_gene: TRBJ1-6
d_gene: .
CDR3aa: CAWSPWGGQGPSPLHF
CDR3nt: TGTGCCTGGAGTCCCTGGGGGGGTCAGGGGCCATCACCCCTCCACTTT

v_gene: TRBV28
j_gene: TRBJ1-2
d_gene: .
CDR3aa: CASSFQAGLIYGYTF
CDR3nt: TGTGCCAGCAGTTTTCAAGCAGGACTCATCTATGGCTACACCTTC

v_gene: TRBV7-9
j_gene: TRBJ1-2
d_gene: .
CDR3aa: CASSPSGHPYGYTF
CDR3nt: TGTGCCAGCAGCCCTTCGGGACATCCATATGGCTACACCTTC

v_gene: TRBV7-9
j_gene: TRBJ2-2
d_gene: .
CDR3aa: CASSLAGGYTGELFF
CDR3nt: TGTGCCAGCAGCTTAGCGGGCGGGTACACCGGGGAGCTGTTTTTT

v_gene: TRBV7-2
j_gene: TRBJ2-7
d_gene: TRBD2
CDR3aa: CASSYSGGSYEQYF
CDR3nt: TGTGCCAGCAGCTACAGCGGGGGCTCCTACGAGCAGTACTTC

v_gene: TRBV4-2
j_gene: TRBJ2-5
d_gene: TRBD2
CDR3aa: CASSQPTSGGFKETQYF
CDR3nt: TGTGCCAGCAGCCAACCAACTAGCGGGGGCTTTAAAGAGACCCAGTACTTC

v_gene: TRBV10-2
j_gene: TRBJ2-5
d_gene: TRBD1
CDR3aa: CASSLGQGEMETQYF
CDR3nt: TGCGCCAGCAGTCTGGGACAGGGGGAAATGGAGACCCAGTACTTC

v_gene: TRBV19
j_gene: TRBJ1-1
d_gene: .
CDR3aa: CASSTLTGRDTEAFF
CDR3nt: TGTGCCAGTAGTACCTTGACAGGCCGCGATACTGAAGCTTTCTTT

v_gene: TRBV27
j_gene: TRBJ1-1
d_gene: TRBD1
CDR3aa: CASSVRGPGTEAFF
CDR3nt: TGTGCCAGCAGTGTTAGGGGGCCAGGCACTGAAGCTTTCTTT

v_gene: TRBV5-1
j_gene: TRBJ2-7
d_gene: TRBD1
CDR3aa: CASSLILLGQGASEQYF
CDR3nt: TGCGCCAGCAGCTTGATTTTACTCGGGCAGGGGGCGTCCGAGCAGTACTTC

v_gene: TRBV5-1
j_gene: TRBJ1-6
d_gene: .
CDR3aa: CASSLSGAGSDSPLHF
CDR3nt: TGCGCCAGCAGCTTGTCCGGGGCGGGAAGTGATTCACCCCTCCACTTT

v_gene: TRBV4-2
j_gene: TRBJ1-1
d_gene: .
CDR3aa: CASSLSFGVTEAFF
CDR3nt: TGTGCCAGCAGCCTCTCTTTCGGAGTCACTGAAGCTTTCTTT